These T cell receptor beta chains were read from a single sample in a study of T-cell reconstitution after alpha-beta-depleted transplantation in children. TCRdb recomputed calls from the PCR reads with MiXCR, one row per CDR3 protein. In the table there are about 370,000 distinct CDR3 sequences, approximately 20% of which are singletons. Source: PBMCs from the stem cell graft donor, taken from the stem cell graft. The receptors here all came from a human donor who donated a stem cell graft to a child with acute myeloid leukemia. CDR3s include the opening cysteine and the closing phenylalanine or tryptophan. The D gene is left open where the match is weak. Clone size, where shown, is once, few, many, or a class for clones that have expanded.

j_call d_call clone_size v_call cdr3_aa cdr3_nt
TRBJ2-2 NA many TRBV29-1 CSVGFYSNTGELFF TGCAGCGTTGGCTTCTATTCGAACACCGGGGAGCTGTTTTTT
TRBJ2-6 NA NA TRBV20-1 CSAPAQTGTNVLTF TGCAGTGCCCCGGCCCAGACGGGAACCAACGTCCTGACTTTC
TRBJ2-7 NA many TRBV12-3/TRBV12-4 CASSLGGHEQYF TGTGCCAGCAGCCTCGGGGGCCACGAGCAGTACTTC
TRBJ2-2 TRBD1 few TRBV7-2 CASTPGQGTSTGELFF TGTGCCAGCACACCGGGACAGGGTACAAGCACCGGGGAGCTGTTTTTT
TRBJ1-6 TRBD1 NA TRBV5-1 CASSTDRGGQDSPLHF TGCGCCAGCAGCACAGACAGGGGAGGACAGGATTCACCCCTCCACTTT
TRBJ2-1 TRBD2 NA TRBV24-1 CATSDFSGSTYNEQFF TGTGCCACCAGTGATTTTAGCGGGAGTACCTACAATGAGCAGTTCTTC
TRBJ2-1 NA few TRBV12-3/TRBV12-4 CASSQVAEQFF TGTGCCAGCAGTCAAGTCGCTGAGCAGTTCTTC
TRBJ2-7 NA few TRBV7-9 CASSFPQGFVNEQYF TGTGCCAGCAGCTTCCCCCAAGGATTCGTCAACGAGCAGTACTTC
TRBJ2-4 NA NA TRBV27 CASSSGPRDIQYF TGTGCCAGCAGCTCTGGGCCCAGGGACATTCAGTACTTC
TRBJ2-4 NA few TRBV5-1 CASSLSAAKNIQYF TGCGCCAGCAGCTTGTCAGCTGCCAAAAACATTCAGTACTTC
TRBJ1-6 TRBD1 few TRBV29-1 CSARQGSRSPLHF TGCAGCGCCAGACAGGGAAGTAGGTCACCCCTCCACTTT
TRBJ2-2 NA NA TRBV27 CASSFGGVEELFF TGTGCCAGCAGTTTTGGGGGAGTAGAGGAGCTGTTTTTT
TRBJ2-1 NA few TRBV7-2 CASSFRSGNREEQFF TGTGCCAGCAGCTTTCGCTCGGGTAACAGGGAAGAGCAGTTCTTC
TRBJ2-1 TRBD2 NA TRBV18 CASSPLGGTTYNEQFF TGTGCCAGCTCACCATTAGGTGGGACTACCTACAATGAGCAGTTCTTC
TRBJ2-1 NA many TRBV29-1 CSVVSGSSWDYNEQFF TGCAGCGTTGTTTCTGGGTCTAGCTGGGACTACAATGAGCAGTTCTTC
TRBJ2-3 TRBD1 few TRBV29-1 CRPAGTGAEDTQYF TGCAGACCAGCCGGGACAGGGGCGGAAGATACGCAGTATTTT
TRBJ2-1 TRBD2 many TRBV29-1 CSVSSGNSYNEQFF TGCAGCGTTTCGAGCGGGAACTCCTACAATGAGCAGTTCTTC
TRBJ2-7 NA NA TRBV4-3 CASSQDVHRRYEQYF TGCGCCAGCAGCCAAGACGTACATCGGCGGTACGAGCAGTACTTC
TRBJ2-1 TRBD2 many TRBV4-1 CASSPGLAGAYEQFF TGCGCCAGCAGCCCTGGACTAGCGGGAGCATATGAGCAGTTCTTC
TRBJ2-6 NA few TRBV18 CASSPRQSSGANVLTF TGTGCCAGCTCACCTCGACAGAGCTCTGGGGCCAACGTCCTGACTTTC
TRBJ2-1 TRBD2 few TRBV7-6 CASSQLFSGRGFNEQFF TGTGCCAGCAGCCAACTGTTTAGCGGGAGGGGATTCAATGAGCAGTTCTTC
TRBJ2-2 TRBD2 NA TRBV15 CATGREGGTGELFF TGTGCCACCGGGAGGGAGGGAGGCACCGGGGAGCTGTTTTTT
TRBJ2-1 TRBD2 NA TRBV28 CASRYGTNHNEQFF TGTGCCAGCAGATACGGGACTAACCACAATGAGCAGTTCTTC
TRBJ2-7 TRBD2 NA TRBV7-9 CASSFTSGRVGSYEQYF TGTGCCAGCAGCTTTACTAGCGGGAGAGTGGGATCCTACGAGCAGTACTTC
TRBJ2-5 TRBD2 few TRBV7-9 CASSFGTSGETQYF TGTGCCAGCAGCTTCGGGACTAGTGGGGAGACCCAGTACTTC
TRBJ2-7 NA NA TRBV20-1 CSARIPTLSSYEQYF TGCAGTGCTAGGATTCCGACCCTATCCTCCTACGAGCAGTACTTC
TRBJ1-5 TRBD1 NA TRBV12-3/TRBV12-4 CASRAQGSSNQPQHF TGTGCCAGCAGGGCACAGGGGTCGAGCAATCAGCCCCAGCATTTT
TRBJ2-7 NA NA TRBV3-1 CACSQDTSPNYEQYF TGTGCCTGCAGCCAAGATACTAGTCCCAACTACGAGCAGTACTTC
TRBJ2-3 TRBD2 few TRBV4-2 CASSYKREGTDTQYF TGTGCCAGCAGTTATAAGCGGGAGGGCACAGATACGCAGTATTTT
TRBJ2-7 TRBD1 many TRBV12-3/TRBV12-4 CASSSRDSWSEQYF TGTGCCAGCAGTTCCCGGGACAGTTGGTCCGAGCAGTACTTC
TRBJ2-7 TRBD1 few TRBV5-1 CASGSAGTAYEQYF TGCGCCAGCGGCTCCGCCGGGACAGCCTACGAGCAGTACTTC
TRBJ2-1 NA NA TRBV6-2/TRBV6-3 CASSVWAQSDEQFF TGTGCCAGCAGCGTGTGGGCCCAGAGCGATGAGCAGTTCTTC
TRBJ1-1 NA NA TRBV6-4 CAYGGVRGTEAFF TGTGCCTATGGGGGGGTGCGAGGCACTGAAGCTTTCTTT
TRBJ2-1 NA few TRBV20-1 CSARTYAAGSSYNEQFF TGCAGTGCTCGAACGTATGCCGCAGGTAGCTCCTACAATGAGCAGTTCTTC
TRBJ1-1 NA NA TRBV13 CASSLGPGGWTEAFF TGTGCCAGCAGCTTAGGTCCGGGAGGGTGGACTGAAGCTTTCTTT
TRBJ2-7 NA NA TRBV20-1 CSARDQRATTPFEQYF TGCAGTGCTAGAGATCAGCGCGCCACTACCCCCTTCGAGCAGTACTTC
TRBJ2-2 NA many TRBV29-1 CSARPGAGELFF TGCAGCGCACGCCCAGGGGCCGGGGAGCTGTTTTTT
TRBJ1-2 NA few TRBV12-3/TRBV12-4 CASSFGEGYTF TGTGCCAGCAGTTTCGGGGAGGGCTACACCTTC
TRBJ1-1 NA many TRBV12-3/TRBV12-4 CASRSALTEAFF TGTGCCAGCAGGTCGGCCCTCACTGAAGCTTTCTTT
TRBJ2-5 TRBD1 once TRBV27 CASSYTGTGSETQYF TGTGCCAGCAGTTACACCGGGACAGGGTCAGAGACCCAGTACTTC
TRBJ2-7 NA NA TRBV27 CASTPRGGEQYF TGTGCCAGCACCCCAAGAGGTGGCGAGCAGTACTTC
TRBJ2-1 NA many TRBV9 CASSVGGRGGGYNEQFF TGTGCCAGCAGCGTAGGGGGGCGAGGAGGGGGCTACAATGAGCAGTTCTTC
TRBJ1-1 NA once TRBV3-1 CASSPTATLANTEAFF TGTGCCAGCAGCCCGACAGCCACCTTAGCGAACACTGAAGCTTTCTTT
TRBJ2-1 TRBD2 NA TRBV20-1 CSALAGVSYNEQFF TGCAGTGCTCTAGCGGGAGTGTCCTACAATGAGCAGTTCTTC
TRBJ2-3 NA NA TRBV29-1 CSVVPTSRTDTQYF TGCAGCGTTGTTCCTACATCTCGCACAGATACGCAGTATTTT
TRBJ2-1 NA NA TRBV20-1 CSAKQNNNEQFF TGCAGTGCTAAACAAAATAACAATGAGCAGTTCTTC
TRBJ2-5 TRBD2 NA TRBV6-5 CAAEAGGGETQYF TGTGCCGCCGAAGCGGGAGGTGGAGAGACCCAGTACTTC
TRBJ1-4 NA many TRBV6-6 CASSPGNEKLFF TGTGCCAGCAGTCCGGGTAATGAAAAACTGTTTTTT
TRBJ1-5 NA NA TRBV12-3/TRBV12-4 CASSLVFRGAGQPQHF TGTGCCAGCAGTTTAGTGTTCCGGGGGGCAGGCCAGCCCCAGCATTTT
TRBJ2-7 NA few TRBV7-3 CASSLHSGGAYEQYF TGTGCCAGCAGCCTTCACAGCGGAGGCGCCTACGAGCAGTACTTC
TRBJ2-1 TRBD1 NA TRBV7-9 CASSRDRVYNYEQFF TGTGCCAGCAGCCGGGACAGGGTGTATAATTATGAGCAGTTCTTC
TRBJ2-5 NA once TRBV7-2 CASSYNGLPKETQYF TGTGCCAGCAGCTATAACGGACTCCCAAAAGAGACCCAGTACTTC
TRBJ2-1 NA many TRBV6-1 CASSRTLSADEQFF TGTGCCAGCAGTCGGACGCTCTCGGCAGATGAGCAGTTCTTC
TRBJ2-7 TRBD1 NA TRBV12-3/TRBV12-4 CASSLPGTGVFEQYF TGTGCCAGCAGTCTACCCGGGACAGGGGTTTTCGAGCAGTACTTC
TRBJ2-1 NA many TRBV20-1 CSASSPGSNNEQFF TGCAGTGCTAGCTCCCCAGGGAGTAACAATGAGCAGTTCTTC
TRBJ1-3 NA few TRBV9 CASSVVGGGGNPIYF TGTGCCAGCAGCGTAGTCGGGGGCGGTGGAAACCCCATATATTTT
TRBJ2-3 TRBD2 NA TRBV20-1 CSATYVGDYPSTDTQYF TGCAGTGCTACGTATGTGGGGGACTACCCGAGCACAGATACGCAGTATTTT